A single sample is the source of the 28 T cell receptor beta chains below, sequenced in a study of a mutant IDH1 vaccine in newly diagnosed glioma (dated by TCRdb to the early 2020s). The method was the immunoSEQ multiplex PCR assay. TCRdb took this table from immuneACCESS and kept in-frame rearrangements with V and J called. Such tables lack part of the clones; where checked against another copy, unresolved V genes explain under half of the gap, and the rest is unexplained. The sample includes approximately 100,000 clones, with about 90% observed a single time. The ten most abundant clones make up roughly 0.61% of the sample. The sample's time point, from its label and the paper: baseline, week 1 (first vaccination visit). According to the study, the label for this sample's treatment or condition signals: pre-vaccination baseline after standard-of-care therapy. This sample comprised PBMCs, obtained from a glioma patient treated with radiotherapy, temozolomide or both. The receptors shown here come from a woman aged 45 to 65 with glioma.

The chain has TRBV30 and TRBJ1-3, with 7 bases aligning to TRBD1. Germline assignment: CDR1 GTSNPN and CDR2 SVGIG (reference sequence). The CDR3 has 13 amino acids. Trimming removed 8 bases from V and 0 bases from J; junction bases left unmatched: 4. The CDR3: CARDRDSGNTIYF. Written as DNA, the CDR3 is TGTGCCCGTGACAGGGACTCTGGAAACACCATATATTTT.

This chain connects TRBV5-6 to TRBJ2-7, with a possible D match to TRBD2 (5 bases). Germline loops: CDR1 SGHDT, CDR2 YYEEEE. Trimming took off 2 bases at V and 5 bases at J, with 14 bases between the two ends. The CDR3 spans 14 residues. CDR3 region: CASSFGGRPHEQYF. In DNA, the CDR3 is TGTGCCAGCAGCTTCGGCGGGCGGCCGCACGAGCAGTACTTC.

The chain carries TRBV11-2 and TRBJ2-3, with a weak D call TRBD2 (6 bases). Germline assignment: CDR1 SGHAT and CDR2 FQNNGV. The CDR3 runs to 13 residues. Trimming shortened V by 0 bases and J by 8 bases, and 9 bases separated the two germline ends. CDR3 coding DNA: TGTGCCAGCAGCTTAGATCCCGGGGGTACGCAGTATTTT. It translates to CASSLDPGGTQYF. The full variable domain, in which reference TRBV11-2 and TRBJ2-3 provide the parts outside the CDR3, is EAGVAQSPRYKIIEKRQSVAFWCNPISGHATLYWYQQILGQGPKLLIQFQNNGVVDDSQLPKDRFSAERLKGVDSTLKIQPAKLEDSAVYLCASSLDPGGTQYFGPGTRLTVL.

This chain connects TRBV5-6 to TRBJ2-7; D uncertain. Per the germline V gene, CDR1 is SGHDT and CDR2 is YYEEEE. There are 12 residues in the CDR3. The V end was cut by 4 bases, the J end by 3 bases, with 8 bases between. This CDR3 is CASSADLYEQYF. The CDR3 DNA sequence: TGTGCCAGCAGCGCGGACCTCTACGAGCAGTACTTC.

This chain connects TRBV6-1 to TRBJ2-1, with 7 bases matching TRBD2. The V segment lost 1 base and the J segment 3 bases; nucleotides outside the gene matches: 6. The germline V gene encodes CDR1 MNHNS and CDR2 SASEGT. CDR3 length: 16 residues. CDR3 coding DNA: TGTGCCAGCAGTGAAGAGGCGGGGGACCTCTACAATGAGCAGTTCTTC. Translated: CASSEEAGDLYNEQFF.

This chain connects TRBV5-5 to TRBJ1-5; D ambiguous. The V and J ends lost 1 base and 4 bases respectively, with 0 bases between them. CDR3 length equals 11 residues. The germline V gene encodes CDR1 SGHKS and CDR2 YYEKEE (reference sequence). The CDR3 nucleotides read TGTGCCAGCAGCTTGAATCAGCCCCAGCATTTT. It is translated as CASSLNQPQHF.

V gene TRBV10-1 combines with J gene TRBJ1-1; possibly TRBD1 for D (5 bases). Germline V gives CDR1 WNHNN, CDR2 SYGVQD (reference sequence). CDR3 length: 13 residues. Trimming left V 0 bases short and J 5 bases short, with 7 bases between. The DNA for the CDR3 is TGCGCCAGCAGTGAGTCCGGGGGGACTGAAGCTTTCTTT. This sequence encodes CASSESGGTEAFF.

This clone was detected once. The chain has TRBV18 and TRBJ1-5; D is perhaps TRBD1 (6 bases). Germline values: CDR1 KGHSH, CDR2 LQKENI. This CDR3 is 15 amino acids long. V shed 4 bases and J shed 4 bases, with 14 bases lying between them. The CDR3 nucleotides read TGTGCCAGCTCACTAGACAGGAGGGGGAATCAGCCCCAGCATTTT. Translating it yields CASSLDRRGNQPQHF. Full variable domain (outside the CDR3, taken from reference TRBV18 and TRBJ1-5): NAGVMQNPRHLVRRRGQEARLRCSPMKGHSHVYWYRQLPEEGLKFMVYLQKENIIDESGMPKERFSAEFPKEGPSILRIQQVVRGDSAAYFCASSLDRRGNQPQHFGDGTRLSIL.

This chain joins TRBV28 and TRBJ1-2, with D perhaps TRBD1 (6 bases). The germline V gene has CDR1 MDHEN and CDR2 SYDVKM. This CDR3 has 14 amino acids. With 7 bases removed from V and 3 bases from J, the gap between germline ends came to 15 bases. CDR3 region: CASTLWGADYGYTF. Written as DNA, the CDR3 is TGTGCCAGCACCCTGTGGGGGGCTGACTATGGCTACACCTTC.

The chain uses TRBV5-1 and TRBJ2-5; tentatively, D is TRBD2 (6 bases). The J call may be in error: the DNA end matches TRBJ2-7 better. Germline CDR1 reads SGHRS; CDR2 reads YFSETQ. This CDR3 contains 15 residues. The CDR3 coding sequence is TGCGCCAGCAGCTTAGCAGGGAGGCCCTCCTACGAGCAGTACTTC. The encoded protein is CASSLAGRPSYEQYF.

The V gene is TRBV29-1, the J gene TRBJ2-3; D is ambiguous. V gave up 1 base and J gave up 3 bases, with 8 bases separating them. The CDR3 loop spans 13 amino acids. CDR1 and CDR2 (germline): SQVTM, ANQGSEA. CDR3 coding DNA: TGCAGCGTTGAAGCTGCAGCTACAGATACGCAGTATTTT. Its translation is CSVEAAATDTQYF.

The V gene is TRBV2, the J gene TRBJ1-4; the D is unclear. The CDR3 sequence is 12 residues long. Germline V lookup: CDR1 SNHLY, CDR2 FYNNEI. Between the trimmed V and J ends, which lost 3 bases and 6 bases, there was a span of 5 bases. CDR3 residues: CASSDSDEKLFF. CDR3 coding DNA: TGTGCCAGCAGTGACAGCGATGAAAAACTGTTTTTT. Full variable domain (rest looked up from reference TRBV2 and TRBJ1-4): EPEVTQTPSHQVTQMGQEVILRCVPISNHLYFYWYRQILGQKVEFLVSFYNNEISEKSEIFDDQFSVERPDGSNFTLKIRSTKLEDSAMYFCASSDSDEKLFFGSGTQLSVL.

The CDR3 loop is CASISDLFTGYTF. The CDR3 bases are TGTGCCAGCATTTCAGACCTCTTTACGGGCTACACCTTC. J is TRBJ1-2 and V is TRBV28; no definite D call. With 7 bases removed from V and 8 bases from J, the gap between germline ends came to 17 bases. Germline CDR1 MDHEN, CDR2 SYDVKM. This CDR3 region has 13 residues.

V gene TRBV18 combines with J gene TRBJ2-3; the D gene is possibly TRBD2 (6 bases). V was shortened by 3 bases and J by 9 bases, with 13 bases between the two germline ends. CDR3 length: 13 amino acids. Germline CDR1 and CDR2: KGHSH and LQKENI. The CDR3 region is CASSPRRGGTQYF. The CDR3, as DNA: TGTGCCAGCTCACCCCGTAGAGGAGGGACGCAGTATTTT.

CDR3 amino acids: CAISDSDQPQHF. CDR3 sequence (DNA): TGTGCCATCAGTGATTCCGATCAGCCCCAGCATTTT. The chain combines TRBV10-3 with TRBJ1-5; D gene uncertain. From germline, CDR1 is ENHRY and CDR2 SYGVKD. The CDR3 is made up of 12 amino acids. V dropped 3 bases and J dropped 5 bases, with 5 bases sitting between them.

The V call is TRBV19, the J call TRBJ2-1; 7 nucleotides align to TRBD2. The J segment lost 11 bases and the V segment lost 1 base, leaving 2 bases of the junction unmatched. The CDR3 is 12 amino acids. The germline V gene encodes CDR1 LNHDA and CDR2 SQIVND (reference sequence). CDR3 protein: CASSIGEGKQFF. CDR3 DNA: TGTGCCAGTAGTATAGGGGAGGGGAAGCAGTTCTTC.

This clone is a singleton in its sample. The V and J genes are TRBV28 and TRBJ1-3; unclear D gene. V lost 2 bases and J 0 bases, leaving 2 bases between the germline ends. The germline V gene encodes CDR1 MDHEN and CDR2 SYDVKM. The CDR3 runs to 13 residues. The chain's CDR3 is CASSLASGNTIYF. CDR3 nucleotide sequence: TGTGCCAGCAGTTTAGCCTCTGGAAACACCATATATTTT.

This chain joins TRBV5-4 and TRBJ2-5, with 9 bases aligning to TRBD2. Trimming removed 4 bases from V and 3 bases from J; junction bases left unmatched: 4. The CDR3 length is 14 residues. Germline CDR1 and CDR2: SGHNT and YYREEE (reference sequence). The CDR3 loop is CASSPGGGEETQYF. The CDR3 nucleotides read TGTGCCAGCAGCCCGGGCGGGGGGGAAGAGACCCAGTACTTC.

The V call is TRBV9, the J call TRBJ2-7, with unresolved D. The V and J ends lost 2 bases and 6 bases respectively, with 18 bases between them. This CDR3 has 15 amino acids. Germline CDR1 is SGDLS and CDR2 is YYNGEE. The CDR3 region has the DNA TGTGCCAGCAGCGTTGGTCGGCAGACCTCTACCGAGCAGTACTTC. It is translated as CASSVGRQTSTEQYF.

V is TRBV27 and J is TRBJ1-2; 9 bases match TRBD1. The CDR3 sequence is 14 residues long. Germline CDR1 MNHEY, CDR2 SMNVEV (reference sequence). With 3 bases clipped from V and 2 bases from J, the junction kept 1 base outside the gene matches. In DNA, the CDR3 is TGTGCCAGCAGTTTCGACAGGGGGAACTATGGCTACACCTTC. As protein: CASSFDRGNYGYTF.

This chain uses TRBV6-5 with TRBJ1-4; D may be TRBD1 (5 bases). The CDR3 loop spans 14 amino acids. V gave up 5 bases and J gave up 4 bases, with 11 bases separating them. CDR1 and CDR2 from the germline V gene are MNHEY and SVGAGI. Written as DNA, the CDR3 is TGTGCCAGCAGTACAGGTCCCCATAATGAAAAACTGTTTTTT. Translated, it gives CASSTGPHNEKLFF.

This clone was seen a few times. The chain carries TRBV7-9 and TRBJ1-2, with a possible D match to TRBD1 (5 bases). The CDR3 length is 14 residues. Between the trimmed V and J ends, which lost 5 bases and 7 bases, there was a span of 17 bases. CDR1 is SEHNR, CDR2 FQNEAQ, per germline (reference sequence). The CDR3 reads CASSLGEAVAGYTF. DNA for the CDR3: TGTGCCAGCAGCCTGGGGGAGGCAGTCGCTGGCTACACCTTC.

The V call is TRBV6-5, the J call TRBJ1-4; TRBD1 is a possible D gene (5 bases). V shed 0 bases and J shed 6 bases, with 8 bases lying between them. Germline CDR1 and CDR2: MNHEY and SVGAGI. This CDR3 has 14 amino acids. The CDR3 bases are TGTGCCAGCAGTTACTCGGGGCAGTATGAAAAACTGTTTTTT. Its translation: CASSYSGQYEKLFF.

In this sample, this clone turned up a few times. The rearrangement joins TRBV5-1 to TRBJ2-3; D may be TRBD2 (6 bases). V lost 5 bases and J 0 bases, leaving 10 bases between the germline ends. This CDR3 has 14 amino acids. Germline assignment: CDR1 SGHRS and CDR2 YFSETQ. CDR3 DNA: TGCGCCAGCAGGTCTAGCGTTAGCACAGATACGCAGTATTTT. It translates to CASRSSVSTDTQYF. Full variable domain (outside the CDR3, taken from reference TRBV5-1 and TRBJ2-3): KAGVTQTPRYLIKTRGQQVTLSCSPISGHRSVSWYQQTPGQGLQFLFEYFSETQRNKGNFPGRFSGRQFSNSRSEMNVSTLELGDSALYLCASRSSVSTDTQYFGPGTRLTVL.

J is TRBJ1-3 and V is TRBV28; D perhaps matches TRBD1 (6 bases). V lost 4 bases, J lost 1 base, and 11 bases lay in between. The CDR3 is 15 amino acids. CDR1 MDHEN and CDR2 SYDVKM come from the germline V gene. The CDR3 loop is CASSSPGQSGNTIYF. In DNA, the CDR3 is TGTGCCAGCAGTTCTCCGGGACAATCTGGAAACACCATATATTTT.

V usage is TRBV2 and J usage is TRBJ2-1; 11 positions match TRBD2. The J segment lost 11 bases and the V segment lost 0 bases, leaving 6 bases of the junction unmatched. This CDR3 spans 15 amino acids. Germline CDR1 is SNHLY and CDR2 is FYNNEI. In nucleotides, the CDR3 is TGTGCCAGCAGTGAAGCGGGACTAGCGGAGACAAAGCAGTTCTTC. It translates to CASSEAGLAETKQFF.

This chain links TRBV7-2 with TRBJ2-3; 8 bases map to TRBD2. The length of the CDR3 is 15 residues. Germline V gene data show CDR1 as SGHTA and CDR2 as FQGNSA. V lost 5 bases, J lost 2 bases, and 6 bases stayed unmatched. The CDR3 bases are TGTGCCAGCAGCCACTGGGGACTAGTCACAGATACGCAGTATTTT. Translation: CASSHWGLVTDTQYF. Full variable domain (remainder filled in from reference TRBV7-2 and TRBJ2-3): GAGVSQSPSNKVTEKGKDVELRCDPISGHTALYWYRQSLGQGLEFLIYFQGNSAPDKSGLPSDRFSAERTGGSVSTLTIQRTQQEDSAVYLCASSHWGLVTDTQYFGPGTRLTVL.

This chain links TRBV28 with TRBJ2-2; TRBD2 agrees at 8 bases. V trimming: 5 bases; J trimming: 4 bases; junction bases outside the gene matches: 12. The CDR3 runs to 17 residues. The germline V gene encodes CDR1 MDHEN and CDR2 SYDVKM. The CDR3 protein is CASSRRLREALTGELFF. CDR3 nucleotides: TGTGCCAGCAGTCGACGGCTGCGGGAGGCCCTCACCGGGGAGCTGTTTTTT.